This TCR beta chain is drawn from a study of PD-1 blockade in classical Hodgkin lymphoma. General study points: There was a significant rise in CD4+ TCR diversity by C4D1, with no such rise for CD8+.

In regard to this clone: Its target is not known.

The repertoire was sequenced with immunoSEQ multiplex PCR; TCRdb's copy has only in-frame clones and lacks some. This sample has about 60,000 clones, with 75% to 95% found just once. Time point here: cycle 4 day 1 (C4D1), after 5 to 7 weeks of nivolumab. Each patient relapsed following autologous stem cell transplantation, and prior brentuximab vedotin exposure differed. The CDR3 covers 20 residues. Germline CDR1 is MNHEY and CDR2 is SMNVEV (reference sequence). The ends lost 6 bases at V and 6 bases at J; junction bases unmatched: 18. The sequencing here drew on peripheral blood mononuclear cells (PBMCs), taken before the fourth cycle of nivolumab. The J gene is TRBJ2-1, the V gene TRBV27, with 15 bases identical to TRBD2. The receptor was derived from a human donor with classical Hodgkin lymphoma. The CDR3: CASRQVGTSGGPLSPNEQFF. The CDR3 bases are TGTGCCAGCAGGCAGGTCGGGACTAGCGGGGGGCCCTTATCACCCAATGAGCAGTTCTTC.